This TCR beta chain was recovered during a study of a mutant IDH1 vaccine in newly diagnosed glioma. Method: immunoSEQ multiplex PCR; TCRdb's copy keeps in-frame clones and lacks some. The repertoire holds roughly 35,000 clones, with 65% to 85% as singletons. This clone was seen a few times. Its antigen remains unknown. Time point reported: week 47, end of study. A 20-mer mutant IDH1 peptide at 300 ug was injected subcutaneously with topical imiquimod. The trim removed 7 bases at V and 2 bases at J, leaving 8 bases unmatched. The CDR3 length is 15 residues. The germline V gene has CDR1 SQVTM and CDR2 ANQGSEA.

This clonotype was obtained from a middle-aged man with glioma. The chain joins TRBV29-1 to TRBJ2-6, with TRBD1 identical over 7 bases. Sample: PBMCs, taken from a glioma patient whose treatment included an IDH1 peptide vaccine. The CDR3 DNA follows: TGCAGCGCTGAGACAGGGCTTACTGGGGCCAACGTCCTGACTTTC. Amino acid sequence: CSAETGLTGANVLTF.